This T cell receptor beta chain was captured by sequencing in a study of lung T cells in sarcoidosis with Löfgren's syndrome. The CDR3 runs to 15 residues. The V end was cut by 1 base, the J end by 6 bases, with 14 bases between. Looked up from germline, CDR1 is SGHTA and CDR2 is FQGNSA. This clonotype was observed a few times. MiXCR was run by TCRdb on the reads, yielding one entry per CDR3 protein. The sample has 800 or so distinct CDR3 sequences, 20% to 25% seen once; the top ten hold approximately 6.4%. The V gene is TRBV7-2, the J gene TRBJ2-3, with D perhaps TRBD1 or TRBD2 (5 bases each). The TCR originated in a human donor with sarcoidosis (Löfgren's syndrome or another form), or a control subject (not recorded which). The sequencing input was CD4+ T cells from PBMCs. The CDR3 protein is CASSLGRRGADTQYF. As DNA, the CDR3 is TGTGCCAGCAGCTTAGGGCGCCGGGGCGCGGATACGCAGTATTTT.